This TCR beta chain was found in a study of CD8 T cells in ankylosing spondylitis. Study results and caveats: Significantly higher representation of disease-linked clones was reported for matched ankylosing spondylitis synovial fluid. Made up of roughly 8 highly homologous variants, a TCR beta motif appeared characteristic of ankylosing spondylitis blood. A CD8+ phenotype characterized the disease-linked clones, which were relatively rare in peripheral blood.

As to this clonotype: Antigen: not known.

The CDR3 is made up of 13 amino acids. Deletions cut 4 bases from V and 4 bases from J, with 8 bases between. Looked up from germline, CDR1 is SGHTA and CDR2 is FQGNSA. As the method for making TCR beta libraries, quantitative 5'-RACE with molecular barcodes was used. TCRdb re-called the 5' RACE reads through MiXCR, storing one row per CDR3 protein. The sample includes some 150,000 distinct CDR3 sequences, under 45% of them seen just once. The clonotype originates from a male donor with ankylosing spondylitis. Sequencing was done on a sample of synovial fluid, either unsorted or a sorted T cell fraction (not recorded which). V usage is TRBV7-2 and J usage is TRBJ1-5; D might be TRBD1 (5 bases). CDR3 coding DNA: TGTGCCAGCAGCTCCTGGGGGAATCAGCCCCAGCATTTT. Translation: CASSSWGNQPQHF.